This T cell receptor (beta chain) was recovered during a study of shared T cell receptors in the human thymus. CDR3 size: 15 residues. The V segment lost 3 bases and the J segment 1 base; nucleotides outside the gene matches: 2. Per the germline V gene, CDR1 is SGDLS and CDR2 is YYNGEE. This clone was detected once. Here immunoSEQ multiplex PCR was the method, and the copy in TCRdb shows in-frame clones only, minus some. The data hold hundreds of thousands of clones, with around 87% observed a single time. These data were likewise used in another study, on human thymus T cells. That study adds: Thymus tissue was removed during corrective cardiac surgery.

The TCR comes from a boy in the first two years of life with a congenital heart defect. V usage is TRBV9 and J usage is TRBJ2-1, with TRBD2 matching over 9 bases. The sequenced sample consisted of thymocytes. The CDR3 DNA sequence: TGTGCCAGCAGCGAGGGACTAGCTTCCTACAATGAGCAGTTCTTC. Protein product: CASSEGLASYNEQFF.